This is a list of T cell receptor beta chains from one sample in a study of cytomegalovirus exposure and HLA in healthy donors. Sequencing was performed with immunoSEQ multiplex PCR; in TCRdb, only in-frame clones are kept and a portion is missing. Among 150,000 to 200,000 clones, about 75% were seen once, and the ten largest hold roughly 7.5%. Sequencing used PBMCs. The receptor source for this set is a male donor in good health and CMV-seropositive. Each CDR3 is given with its conserved first and last residue. D genes are given only for firm matches. Clone size is not always given. Where it is, it says once, few, many or a class for expanded clones.

NA	TRBV9	TRBJ2-2	TRBD1	CASSVSQGAYTGELFF	TGTGCCAGCAGCGTATCACAGGGGGCCTACACCGGGGAGCTGTTTTTT
NA	TRBV19	TRBJ2-7	NA	CASSTTRTREQYF	TGTGCCAGTAGTACCACTAGGACGCGCGAGCAGTACTTC
NA	TRBV5-1	TRBJ2-2	NA	CASRTGTPNTGELFF	TGCGCCAGCAGGACTGGAACCCCGAACACCGGGGAGCTGTTTTTT
NA	TRBV18	TRBJ2-7	NA	CASSPGHHEQYF	TGTGCCAGCTCACCCGGACACCACGAGCAGTACTTC
NA	TRBV5-4	TRBJ1-1	NA	CASSLEHPNTEAFF	TGTGCCAGCAGCTTGGAACACCCGAACACTGAAGCTTTCTTT
few	TRBV28	TRBJ1-2	TRBD1	CASSPWARTGRNGYTF	TGTGCCAGCAGTCCTTGGGCCCGGACAGGGAGGAATGGCTACACCTTC
few	TRBV6-5	TRBJ1-1	TRBD1	CASSYSTGGEAFF	TGTGCCAGCAGTTACTCTACAGGGGGTGAAGCTTTCTTT
NA	TRBV14	TRBJ1-4	TRBD1	CASSHLDRGNEKLFF	TGTGCCAGCAGCCACTTGGACAGGGGAAATGAAAAACTGTTTTTT
NA	TRBV11-2	TRBJ1-4	NA	CASSLGDTTFEKLFF	TGTGCCAGCAGCTTAGGGGACACTACCTTCGAAAAACTGTTTTTT
NA	TRBV5-1	TRBJ1-1	TRBD1	CASSDYRGNTEAFF	TGCGCCAGCTCCGACTACAGGGGGAACACTGAAGCTTTCTTT
NA	TRBV7-2	TRBJ1-2	NA	CASSLGAGGPAVDGYTF	TGTGCCAGCAGCTTAGGAGCCGGGGGGCCCGCTGTCGATGGCTACACCTTC
NA	TRBV5-1	TRBJ1-2	NA	CASSFLGQRSGYGYTF	TGCGCCAGCAGCTTCTTGGGACAACGGTCCGGCTATGGCTACACCTTC
few	TRBV2	TRBJ1-1	TRBD1	CASWDREGLRDTEAFF	TGTGCCAGCTGGGACAGGGAGGGCCTAAGGGACACTGAAGCTTTCTTT
NA	TRBV2	TRBJ1-5	NA	CASSERPGNQPQHF	TGTGCCAGCAGTGAGAGGCCGGGCAATCAGCCCCAGCATTTT
NA	TRBV7-8	TRBJ2-3	NA	CASSFLGSDTDTQYF	TGTGCCAGCAGCTTCTTGGGGAGCGACACAGATACGCAGTATTTT
few	TRBV6-1	TRBJ1-5	NA	CATMLVFNQPQHF	TGTGCCACTATGCTAGTTTTTAATCAGCCCCAGCATTTT